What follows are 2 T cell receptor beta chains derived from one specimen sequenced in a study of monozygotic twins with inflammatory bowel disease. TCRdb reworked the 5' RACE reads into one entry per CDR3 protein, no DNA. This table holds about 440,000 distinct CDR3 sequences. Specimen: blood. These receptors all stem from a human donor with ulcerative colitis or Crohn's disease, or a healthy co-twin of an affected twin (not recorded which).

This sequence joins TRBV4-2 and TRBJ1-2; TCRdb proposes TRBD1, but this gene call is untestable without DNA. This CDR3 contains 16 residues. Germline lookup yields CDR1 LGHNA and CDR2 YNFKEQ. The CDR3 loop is CASSQAGTELSYGYTF.

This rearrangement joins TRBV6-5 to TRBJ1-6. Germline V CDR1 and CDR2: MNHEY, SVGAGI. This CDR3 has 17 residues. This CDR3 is CASSYLEQGPWGSPLHF.